The present T cell receptor (beta chain) was sequenced within a study of CD8+ T cells in alopecia areata. Across the whole study: The study gave treated patients oral tofacitinib at 5 to 10 mg twice daily. Patients took tofacitinib for 6 to 18 months, followed by 6 drug-free months. Study-wide results and caveats: While patients received tofacitinib, many expanded lesional clones remained present in scalp and blood. Tofacitinib significantly reduced both scalp clonality and expanded CD8+ clones among the top 100.

After isolation, RNA underwent reverse transcription to generate cDNA as the sequencing template. Profiled with immunoSEQ multiplex PCR; TCRdb holds only in-frame clones, not every one. The sample lists 150,000 to 200,000 clones; roughly three fifths were seen once. There are a few counts of this clone. Its antigen remains unknown. Germline CDR1 reads SGHTA; CDR2 reads FQGNSA. The CDR3 covers 14 residues. V lost 5 bases to trimming and J lost 10 bases, with 15 bases between them. Described treatment: oral pan-JAK inhibitor, 5-10 mg twice daily. The source is a human donor with alopecia areata. The sequences come from CD4+ T cells sorted from blood, collected at approximately week 49, from a patient treated with tofacitinib. This rearrangement joins TRBV7-2 to TRBJ1-6; TRBD1 is a possible D gene (5 bases). The CDR3, as DNA: TGTGCCAGCAGCCGTAGACAGCAAATATCACCCCTCCACTTT. Protein sequence: CASSRRQQISPLHF.